This T cell receptor (beta chain) was sequenced for a study of tumor and adjacent non-tumor tissue in lung cancer. Looking at the study overall: The cohort had about a dozen adenocarcinoma, 2 squamous cell and 1 small cell patients.

The library came from three nested PCR rounds adapted from ARM-PCR protocols. One entry per CDR3 protein, called by TCRdb with MiXCR from the multiplex PCR reads. Counted here are roughly 75,000 distinct CDR3 sequences, about four fifths occurring once; the ten biggest clones make up around half. The CDR3 contains 17 residues. Germline lookup yields CDR1 SGHRS and CDR2 YFSETQ. This sample's RNA came from whole unsorted tissue. The normal lung tissue was taken more than 3 cm from the tumor edge. Donors were chemotherapy-naive, newly diagnosed lung cancer surgical patients in China, August–late 2014. As regards this clonotype: Its antigen remains unknown. At one boundary the junction diverges from the germline segment, which might be a read error.

General observations from the study: Normal lung showed higher cumulative top 100 clone frequency than tumor. Patients with more diverse tumor TCRs had worse survival.

Material: distant non-tumor lung tissue. The chain couples TRBV5-1 to TRBJ2-7, with 7 nucleotides matching TRBD1. The origin of this receptor is a man between 60 and 75 years old with non-small cell lung cancer. The CDR3 coding sequence is TGCGCCAGCAGCCCTTGGGGTGACAGGGCCTATTTCTACGAGCAGTGCTTC. It translates to CASSPWGDRAYFYEQCF.